This is a list of T cell receptor beta chains from one sample in a study of blood T cell repertoires in COVID-19. Using immunoSEQ multiplex PCR, the repertoire was profiled, and TCRdb retains in-frame clones only, with some absent. The sample yields approximately 15,000 clones, less than 90% seen once. The specimen sequenced was peripheral blood. These TCRs come from a human donor in a cohort sampled during active COVID-19. Both conserved end residues are part of each CDR3. A D gene is named only where the DNA matches it firmly. Where a row states a size, it is once, few, many or the class of an expanded clone; other rows omit it.

D	size	V	J	DNA	CDR3
TRBD1	-	TRBV4-2	TRBJ1-2	TGTGCCAGCAGCCAGAGACAGGGTCACTATGGCTACACCTTC	CASSQRQGHYGYTF
-	once	TRBV20-1	TRBJ1-2	TGCAGTGCTAGTCCCGGGTCGTCGCTTGGCTTC	CSASPGSSLGF
TRBD2	-	TRBV19	TRBJ2-3	TGTGCCAGTAGCGCCGGGACTAGCGGGAGGGTAGGAACGCAGTATTTT	CASSAGTSGRVGTQYF
-	-	TRBV7-2	TRBJ1-1	TGTGCCAGCAGCCTACGGGAGAACACTGAAGCTTTCTTT	CASSLRENTEAFF
TRBD1	-	TRBV7-2	TRBJ2-7	TGTGCCAGCAGCACCCAGACAGGGGGCTCCTACGAGCAGTACTTC	CASSTQTGGSYEQYF
TRBD1	-	TRBV7-2	TRBJ2-1	TGTGCCAGCAGCGTCAACCGGGACAGTGTATATGAGCAGTTCTTC	CASSVNRDSVYEQFF
-	-	TRBV6-5	TRBJ2-7	TGTGCCAGCAGTTACTCTACCTACGAGCAGTACTTC	CASSYSTYEQYF
TRBD2	-	TRBV10-2	TRBJ2-7	TGCGCCAGCAGTGAACTTCGGCGGGAGTGGGGATCCTACGAGCAGTACTTC	CASSELRREWGSYEQYF
TRBD2	-	TRBV15	TRBJ2-1	TGTGCCACCAGCAGAGGCGGGGGGGCGTGGGATGAGCAGTTCTTC	CATSRGGGAWDEQFF
TRBD1	-	TRBV15	TRBJ1-2	TGTGCCACCAGCAGAGATCTGGGACAGGGGTTTGGCTACACCTTC	CATSRDLGQGFGYTF
-	-	TRBV19	TRBJ2-2	TGTGCCACAAAGGACAGCAACACCGGGGAGCTGTTTTTT	CATKDSNTGELFF
-	-	TRBV12-3/TRBV12-4	TRBJ1-5	TGTGCCAGTTCAGGGTCGGGGGGTCAGCCCCAGCATTTT	CASSGSGGQPQHF
TRBD1	-	TRBV12-3/TRBV12-4	TRBJ1-2	TGTGCCAGCAGCCGGACAGGGGATGGCTACACCTTC	CASSRTGDGYTF
-	-	TRBV28	TRBJ1-4	TGTGCCAGCAGTTTCCCCCAGGGTAATGAAAAACTGTTTTTT	CASSFPQGNEKLFF
-	few	TRBV7-3	TRBJ2-2	TGTGCCAGCAGCTCCAGGTTGTCCGGGGAGCTGTTTTTT	CASSSRLSGELFF
TRBD2	-	TRBV7-2	TRBJ2-5	TGTGCCAGCAGCTTAGAGGGACGGGGAGGGCAAGAGACCCAGTACTTC	CASSLEGRGGQETQYF
TRBD1	once	TRBV28	TRBJ1-2	TGTGCCAGCAGTCCTGTACAGGGGGCTGGCTATGGCTACACCTTC	CASSPVQGAGYGYTF
-	-	TRBV27	TRBJ2-1	TGTGCCAGCAGTAAAGAGACACCGAACTACAATGAGCAGTTCTTC	CASSKETPNYNEQFF
-	-	TRBV3-1/TRBV3-2	TRBJ1-2	TGTGCCAGCAGCTTGCGGGGTTCTAACTATGGCTACACCTTC	CASSLRGSNYGYTF